This TCR beta chain was captured in a study of blood T cells in healthy people across ages (dated by TCRdb to 2014 to 2015). In terms of the full investigation: In model experiments, template switching captured about one uniquely barcoded TCR beta cDNA molecule for every two T cells. To avoid experimental bias, donors of different ages were spread randomly across the sequencing lanes. The donors were divided into four age groups: young (average about 15 years), middle-aged (around 37), aged (roughly 66) and long-lived (roughly 88). The study measured age-related changes in TCR beta repertoire diversity using deep sequencing normalized with unique cDNA molecular identifiers. For two donors (one aged 18 to 29 and one aged 80 or older), the study analyzed two additional independent replicas of 1 million unique cDNA reads from the same blood draw.

The library relied on 5' RACE. The reads were generated on an Illumina HiSeq 2500. The second PCR ran for roughly 7 to 12 cycles and used a J-beta primer mix along with a sample-barcoded 5' primer. A template-switch 5' adaptor carrying 12 random nucleotides introduced a unique molecular identifier onto each TCR beta cDNA molecule. At least 2.5 million CDR3-containing paired-end reads were obtained from each sample. First-strand cDNA synthesis was performed from all RNA using the Mint cDNA synthesis kit, with priming by a TRBC-specific oligonucleotide. All cDNA was treated with uracil-DNA glycosylase and then went through a first 18-cycle PCR with the universal primers M1SS and BC2_uni_R. For the original study's pipeline: Normalization of each sample was performed by random selection of 1 million high-quality reads, each carrying a distinct molecular identifier. Reads sharing molecular identifiers were discarded rather than binned into consensus sequences. MiTCR, run with a Q25 quality threshold and the strictest error-elimination algorithm, handled CDR3 identification, clonotype clustering and error correction. A nonparametric unseen species model with Euler transformation was used to estimate lower-bound total TCR beta diversity. Clones were called with MiXCR by TCRdb after fastp trimmed the public reads at Q25, and only in-frame beta chains were retained. Identical CDR3 proteins give one entry, which carries the most common genes and DNA. These V and J calls rely on TCRdb rather than the paper's analysis. Across this sample there are 580,000 or so distinct CDR3 sequences, with about 45% seen only once. The ten most abundant clones make up under 30% of the sample.

CDR1 MNHNY and CDR2 SVGAGI are derived from the germline V gene (reference sequence). From the cysteine through the phenylalanine, the CDR3 covers 15 amino acids. The only DNA kept is the CDR3, 45 bases in frame from the first base. V loses 5 bases, J loses 0 bases, and the germline ends lie 11 bases apart. Points on this clonotype: Its antigen remains undetermined. No base-level quality is on record; no much larger clone is a single base apart.

Donors were 30 to 45 systemically healthy Caucasian individuals from Russia aged roughly 6 to 90 years. Approximately 9.3 milliliters of peripheral blood were drawn from each donor into EDTA-treated Vacutainer tubes. Ficoll-Paque density-gradient centrifugation was used to isolate PBMCs, with at least 7 million per sample. Total RNA was extracted from PBMCs with Trizol reagent, with at least 6 micrograms obtained per sample. For every donor, an aliquot of PBMCs went through flow cytometry to measure the percentages of naive CD45RAhigh/CD27high T cells. The paper's findings and limits, for the study overall: Total diversity estimates from one million sequenced T cells were considered lower bounds and underestimates. Observed TCR beta diversity correlated strongly with the percentage of naive T cells measured by flow cytometry. Observed TCR beta diversity per million T cells fell roughly linearly with age, and a significant reduction was already apparent by age approximately 41. Compared with the aged group, the long-lived group had more naive CD4+ T cells, fewer expanded clones and increased TCR diversity, suggesting age selection. Bulk unsorted PBMC profiling prevented conclusive comparison of naive and antigen-experienced compartments. Because donor CMV infection status was unknown, age-related changes in expanded clonotypes were potentially confounded.

Source material: blood. This TCR came from an elderly man in good health. Here the chain combines TRBV6-6 and TRBJ1-3; TRBD1 is a possible D gene, resting on 5 matching bases. The CDR3 region: CASSTWTTSGNTIYF. The DNA sequence follows: TGTGCCAGCAGTACCTGGACAACCTCTGGAAACACCATATATTTT.